The clone carrying this TCR beta chain turned up a few times. Antigen unknown. The data stem from a study of shared clonotypes between healthy human individuals. As for the study in general: Per-donor plates numbered three CD4 naive, three CD4 memory, two CD8 naive and one CD8 memory.

A deep-level run was used for the assay. Only in-frame clones appear in the TCRdb table, and some are missing; sequencing was by immunoSEQ multiplex PCR. Altogether around 2.1 million clones are present, roughly 95% being singletons, with the ten largest covering around 0.13%. There were only Caucasian adults among the donors, and all lived in Nashville, Tennessee. The study, taken as a whole, reports: Memory subsets generally showed lower estimated richness than naive subsets.

V was clipped by 2 bases and J by 3 bases, with 10 bases between them. Germline CDR1 and CDR2: KGHSY and FQNENV. This CDR3 region has 15 residues. The J gene is TRBJ2-2, the V gene TRBV16, with D unclear. Sample: naive CD4+ T cells sorted from blood. Subset denoted: CD45RA+ positively selected. The receptor was derived from a man between 18 and 35 years old in good health. The CDR3 reads CASSQSYIYTGELFF. The CDR3 DNA is TGTGCCAGCAGCCAAAGCTACATTTACACCGGGGAGCTGTTTTTT.